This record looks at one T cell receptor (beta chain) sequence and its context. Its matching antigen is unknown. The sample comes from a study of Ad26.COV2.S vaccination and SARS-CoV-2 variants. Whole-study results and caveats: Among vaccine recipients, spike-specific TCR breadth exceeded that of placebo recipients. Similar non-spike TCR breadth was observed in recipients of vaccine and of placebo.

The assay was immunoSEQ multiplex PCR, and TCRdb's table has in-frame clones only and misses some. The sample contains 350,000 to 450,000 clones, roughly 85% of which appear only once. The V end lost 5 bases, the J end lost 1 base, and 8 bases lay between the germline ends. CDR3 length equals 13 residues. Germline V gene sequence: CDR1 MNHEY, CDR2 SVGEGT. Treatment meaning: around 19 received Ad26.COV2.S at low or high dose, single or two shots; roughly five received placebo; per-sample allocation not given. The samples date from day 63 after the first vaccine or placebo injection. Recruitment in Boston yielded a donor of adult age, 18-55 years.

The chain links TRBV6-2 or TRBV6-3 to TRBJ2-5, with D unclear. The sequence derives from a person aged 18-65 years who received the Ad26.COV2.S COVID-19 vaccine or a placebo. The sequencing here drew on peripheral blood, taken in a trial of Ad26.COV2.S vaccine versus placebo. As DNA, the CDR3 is TGTGCCAGCAGTGGACGGTTCCAAGAGACCCAGTACTTC. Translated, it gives CASSGRFQETQYF.